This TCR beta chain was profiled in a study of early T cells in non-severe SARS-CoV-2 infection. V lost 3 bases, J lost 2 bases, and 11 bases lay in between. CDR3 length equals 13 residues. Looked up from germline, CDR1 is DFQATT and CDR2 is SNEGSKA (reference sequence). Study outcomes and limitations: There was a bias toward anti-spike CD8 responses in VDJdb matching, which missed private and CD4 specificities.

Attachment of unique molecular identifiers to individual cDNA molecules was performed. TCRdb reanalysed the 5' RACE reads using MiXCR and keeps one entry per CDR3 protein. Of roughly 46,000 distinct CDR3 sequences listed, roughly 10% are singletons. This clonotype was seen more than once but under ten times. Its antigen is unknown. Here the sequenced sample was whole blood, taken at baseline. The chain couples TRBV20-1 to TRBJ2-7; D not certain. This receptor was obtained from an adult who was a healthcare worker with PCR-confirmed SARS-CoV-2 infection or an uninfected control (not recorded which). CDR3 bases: TGCAGTGCTAGTTCAGAGAAAACCTACGAGCAGTACTTC. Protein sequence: CSASSEKTYEQYF.